This T cell receptor (beta chain) was obtained from a study of blood T cell repertoires in COVID-19. On the study more broadly: T cells, B-cell-depleted T cells, or PBMCs provided the cDNA or gDNA that served as material.

TCRdb's table, derived via immunoSEQ multiplex PCR, lists solely in-frame clones and lacks some. This table has tens of thousands of clones, 78% appearing once. CDR1 is SGHKS, CDR2 YYEKEE, per germline (reference sequence). This CDR3 has 15 amino acids. Unmatched junction bases numbered 9, after V lost 3 bases and J lost 5 bases. This sequence originates from a human donor in a cohort sampled during active COVID-19. The genes are TRBV5-5 and TRBJ2-3; 7 nucleotides agree with TRBD1. Specimen: peripheral blood. The CDR3 reads CASSSRQGLVDTQYF. CDR3 sequence (DNA): TGTGCCAGCAGCTCCCGACAGGGTTTAGTAGATACGCAGTATTTT.